The 29 T cell receptor beta chains presented below share a single source sample, sequenced in a study of shared clonotypes between healthy human individuals. Sequencing was performed with immunoSEQ multiplex PCR; in TCRdb, only in-frame clones are kept and a portion is missing. The data show about 2.4 million clones, 85% to 95% seen once. The sample taken for sequencing was naive CD4+ T cells sorted from blood. Indicated subset: CD45RA+ positively selected. Receptor source: a man between 18 and 35 years old in good health.

The DNA for the CDR3 is TGTGCCAGCAGCTCGCGGACGGGTGGGGGAGTTGGCTACACCTTC. Protein sequence: CASSSRTGGGVGYTF. The chain links TRBV7-2 to TRBJ1-2; D might be TRBD1 (5 bases). Germline lookup yields CDR1 SGHTA and CDR2 FQGNSA. CDR3 length equals 15 residues. V lost 4 bases and J 7 bases, leaving 19 bases between the germline ends. The whole variable domain, remainder taken from reference TRBV7-2 and TRBJ1-2, is GAGVSQSPSNKVTEKGKDVELRCDPISGHTALYWYRQSLGQGLEFLIYFQGNSAPDKSGLPSDRFSAERTGGSVSTLTIQRTQQEDSAVYLCASSSRTGGGVGYTFGSGTRLTVV.

This sequence joins TRBV5-1 and TRBJ2-2; D uncertain. Germline V lookup: CDR1 SGHRS, CDR2 YFSETQ. The CDR3 has 13 residues. The V end lost 3 bases, the J end lost 5 bases, and 8 bases lay between the germline ends. Written as DNA, the CDR3 is TGCGCCAGCAGCTACCGTGTAACCGGGGAGCTGTTTTTT. As protein: CASSYRVTGELFF.

This rearrangement joins TRBV5-1 to TRBJ2-1; D may be TRBD2 (5 bases). The CDR3 extends over 16 amino acids. V was pared by 0 bases and J by 6 bases, with 16 bases between. From germline, CDR1 is SGHRS and CDR2 YFSETQ. The CDR3 protein is CASSLGGSLAGNEQFF. The CDR3 DNA is TGCGCCAGCAGCTTGGGAGGGTCCCTAGCCGGCAATGAGCAGTTCTTC.

The V call is TRBV19, the J call TRBJ1-4, with unresolved D. CDR3 length: 15 residues. The germline V gene encodes CDR1 LNHDA and CDR2 SQIVND (reference sequence). Between the trimmed V and J ends, which lost 8 bases and 1 base, there was a span of 14 bases. The CDR3 nucleotides are TGTGCCAGTTCCAACCATCGTGGAACTAATGAAAAACTGTTTTTT. This sequence encodes CASSNHRGTNEKLFF.

This chain joins TRBV9 and TRBJ2-3; D gene uncertain. V lost 2 bases to trimming and J lost 2 bases, with 18 bases between them. Germline assignment: CDR1 SGDLS and CDR2 YYNGEE. There are 17 residues in the CDR3. DNA of the CDR3: TGTGCCAGCAGCGTTGGGCCCCTACGGGCAGCCACAGATACGCAGTATTTT. Translated, it gives CASSVGPLRAATDTQYF.

Notes on this clone: This CDR3 is also generated by other DNA sequences in the sample. The chain recombines TRBV30 with TRBJ2-3, with TRBD2 matching over 11 bases. J lost 1 base, V lost 1 base, and 4 bases had no gene match. The CDR3 extends over 16 amino acids. Germline CDR1 reads GTSNPN; CDR2 reads SVGIG (reference sequence). CDR3: CAWSAGLAGGTDTQYF. CDR3 coding DNA: TGTGCCTGGAGTGCCGGACTAGCGGGTGGCACAGATACGCAGTATTTT.

Details on this clone: The same CDR3 also results from other DNA sequences found in this sample. The chain is built from TRBV15 and TRBJ2-7; 8 bases are shared with TRBD1. Germline V gene lookup returns CDR1 LNHNV and CDR2 YYDKDF (reference sequence). V shed 1 base and J 7 bases; nucleotides not matched to a gene: 6. This CDR3 is built from 14 residues. CDR3 DNA: TGTGCCACCAGCAGAGCCGGGACAGGAGGTGAGCAGTACTTC. Encoded protein: CATSRAGTGGEQYF.

V usage is TRBV2 and J usage is TRBJ1-4, with unresolved D. CDR3 length: 14 amino acids. The V end lost 0 bases, the J end lost 8 bases, and 10 bases lay between the germline ends. Germline V gives CDR1 SNHLY, CDR2 FYNNEI. The CDR3 region has the DNA TGTGCCAGCAGTGAAGCGAGGATCGTGGAAAAACTGTTTTTT. It translates to CASSEARIVEKLFF.

This clone has a single count. The genes are TRBV11-3 and TRBJ2-2; 12 nucleotides agree with TRBD2. CDR1 SGHNT and CDR2 YENEEA come from the germline V gene. CDR3 length equals 19 residues. With 4 bases clipped from V and 4 bases from J, the junction kept 13 bases outside the gene matches. This chain's CDR3 is CASSSWASGGAFGTGELFF. DNA for the CDR3: TGTGCCAGCAGCTCTTGGGCTAGCGGGGGGGCCTTCGGCACCGGGGAGCTGTTTTTT. Supplemented by reference TRBV11-3 and TRBJ2-2, the full variable domain reads EAGVVQSPRYKIIEKKQPVAFWCNPISGHNTLYWYLQNLGQGPELLIRYENEEAVDDSQLPKDRFSAERLKGVDSTLKIQPAELGDSAVYLCASSSWASGGAFGTGELFFGEGSRLTVL.

V usage is TRBV19 and J usage is TRBJ1-2, with D unclear. The germline V gene encodes CDR1 LNHDA and CDR2 SQIVND (reference sequence). The CDR3 is made up of 12 amino acids. V lost 5 bases to trimming and J lost 8 bases, with 12 bases between them. DNA of the CDR3: TGTGCCAGTAGTCTATCGGTTGAAGGCTACACCTTC. It codes for CASSLSVEGYTF.

The sample holds one count of this clone. V usage is TRBV7-9 and J usage is TRBJ2-1; D may match TRBD1 or TRBD2 (5 bases each). CDR1 and CDR2 (germline): SEHNR, FQNEAQ (reference sequence). Deletions cut 5 bases from V and 5 bases from J, with 13 bases between. CDR3 length equals 14 residues. The CDR3 bases are TGTGCCAGCAGCATCCGAGGGACCAACAATGAGCAGTTCTTC. It is translated as CASSIRGTNNEQFF.

This clone has a handful of counts. At the DNA level, this CDR3 is encoded by other sequences in the same sample as well. The rearrangement links TRBV9 to TRBJ2-1; TRBD2 aligns across 7 bases. Germline V gene lookup returns CDR1 SGDLS and CDR2 YYNGEE. The ends lost 0 bases at V and 2 bases at J; junction bases unmatched: 2. The length of the CDR3 is 15 residues. The CDR3 bases are TGTGCCAGCAGCGTAGCGGGGGGAACCTACAATGAGCAGTTCTTC. Its translation: CASSVAGGTYNEQFF.

Regarding this clone: This same CDR3 is encoded by further DNA sequences in the sample. J is TRBJ1-4 and V is TRBV18; D perhaps matches TRBD1 (5 bases). This CDR3 has 15 residues. The germline CDR1 and CDR2 sequences are KGHSH and LQKENI. Between the trimmed V and J ends, which lost 0 bases and 1 base, there was a span of 6 bases. This CDR3 reads CASSPPRGTNEKLFF. CDR3 bases: TGTGCCAGCTCACCACCGAGGGGAACTAATGAAAAACTGTTTTTT.

V is TRBV18 and J is TRBJ1-1, with 7 nucleotides matching TRBD1. Trimming removed 5 bases from V and 4 bases from J; junction bases left unmatched: 10. The CDR3 covers 15 residues. Germline loops: CDR1 KGHSH, CDR2 LQKENI. CDR3 in amino acids: CASSAQGDGITEAFF. The CDR3, as DNA: TGTGCCAGCTCAGCTCAGGGGGACGGAATCACTGAAGCTTTCTTT. The variable domain in full, completed from reference TRBV18 and TRBJ1-1, reads NAGVMQNPRHLVRRRGQEARLRCSPMKGHSHVYWYRQLPEEGLKFMVYLQKENIIDESGMPKERFSAEFPKEGPSILRIQQVVRGDSAAYFCASSAQGDGITEAFFGQGTRLTVV.

The rearrangement uses TRBV7-8 and TRBJ2-7; tentatively, D is TRBD1 or TRBD2 (5 bases each). V lost 3 bases and J lost 7, with 16 bases in between. The CDR3 spans 14 residues. The V gene's germline CDR1 is SGHVS and CDR2 FQNEAQ. The chain's CDR3 is CASSFRDLSKEQYF. The CDR3, as DNA: TGTGCCAGCAGCTTTAGGGACCTGTCGAAGGAGCAGTACTTC.

The chain recombines TRBV18 with TRBJ2-1, with no clear D. The CDR3 runs 15 residues. Trimming removed 3 bases at V and 3 bases at J, with 12 bases between. The V gene's germline CDR1 is KGHSH and CDR2 LQKENI. As DNA, the CDR3 is TGTGCCAGCTCACCGCGGCTATCGGACTACAATGAGCAGTTCTTC. Its protein is CASSPRLSDYNEQFF.

V and J are TRBV28 and TRBJ1-5; possible D gene TRBD1, 6 bases. The CDR3 sequence is 14 residues long. Germline V gene sequence: CDR1 MDHEN, CDR2 SYDVKM. Trimming removed 9 bases from V and 6 bases from J, with 18 bases in between. This CDR3 is CASLMGGLGQPQHF. For the CDR3, the DNA is TGTGCCAGTTTAATGGGGGGCCTGGGTCAGCCCCAGCATTTT.

This chain uses TRBV5-1 with TRBJ1-3; D is perhaps TRBD1 (6 bases). V was clipped by 0 bases and J by 4 bases, with 14 bases between them. The V gene's germline CDR1 is SGHRS and CDR2 YFSETQ. The CDR3 contains 16 residues. The CDR3 DNA reads as TGCGCCAGCAGCTTGGTGTCAGGGGCCCCCGGAAACACCATATATTTT. This sequence encodes CASSLVSGAPGNTIYF.

This chain uses TRBV19 with TRBJ2-7; D unclear. Germline CDR1 is LNHDA and CDR2 is SQIVND (reference sequence). The CDR3 covers 10 residues. The V end lost 6 bases, the J end lost 2 bases, and 2 bases lay between the germline ends. The CDR3 nucleotides are TGTGCCAGTAGGCCCTACGAGCAGTACTTC. This sequence encodes CASRPYEQYF. The variable domain in full, with the rest retrieved from reference TRBV19 and TRBJ2-7, is DGGITQSPKYLFRKEGQNVTLSCEQNLNHDAMYWYRQDPGQGLRLIYYSQIVNDFQKGDIAEGYSVSREKKESFPLTVTSAQKNPTAFYLCASRPYEQYFGPGTRLTVT.

V gene TRBV5-5 combines with J gene TRBJ2-7, with a tentative D call TRBD2 (7 bases). The germline CDR1 and CDR2 sequences are SGHKS and YYEKEE (reference sequence). Trimming pared 3 bases from V and 2 bases from J, leaving 15 bases between. The CDR3 sequence is 15 residues long. In nucleotides, the CDR3 is TGTGCCAGCAGCTCTGGGGGGGCACCTACCTACGAGCAGTACTTC. Translated, it gives CASSSGGAPTYEQYF.

The chain joins TRBV6-1 to TRBJ2-2, with D possibly being TRBD2 (5 bases). CDR3 length: 15 residues. Trimming took 5 bases from V and 6 from J, leaving 16 bases between them. Per germline, CDR1 MNHNS and CDR2 SASEGT. The CDR3 loop reads CASSPEGRFAGELFF. The CDR3 coding sequence is TGTGCCAGCAGTCCCGAGGGCAGGTTCGCCGGGGAGCTGTTTTTT.

In its sample, this clone was seen a few times. V and J are TRBV28 and TRBJ1-2; D is perhaps TRBD1 (6 bases). CDR1 and CDR2 from the germline V gene are MDHEN and SYDVKM. V lost 6 bases and J 7 bases, leaving 21 bases between the germline ends. The CDR3 extends over 15 amino acids. The DNA for the CDR3 is TGTGCCAGCAGACCCTGGGACATCCAAGCAGGTGGCTACACCTTC. Protein product: CASRPWDIQAGGYTF.

V usage is TRBV6-6 and J usage is TRBJ1-6, with 7 bases aligning to TRBD1. V shed 7 bases, J shed 7 bases, and the junction held 1 base outside the gene matches. Germline CDR1 reads MNHNY; CDR2 reads SVGAGI (reference sequence). The CDR3 is 12 amino acids. CDR3 nucleotide sequence: TGTGCCAGCATACAGGGGAATTCACCCCTCCACTTT. Translation gives CASIQGNSPLHF.

This clone was seen just once. The chain uses TRBV7-9 and TRBJ1-1; no clear D gene. Looked up from germline, CDR1 is SEHNR and CDR2 is FQNEAQ (reference sequence). Trimming removed 0 bases at V and 7 bases at J, with 12 bases between. The CDR3 consists of 14 residues. The CDR3 protein is CASSLASERSEAFF. The CDR3 region has the DNA TGTGCCAGCAGCTTAGCTTCCGAAAGGAGTGAAGCTTTCTTT.

The sample holds one count of this clone. J is TRBJ1-1 and V is TRBV5-5, with D tentatively TRBD1 (6 bases). The CDR3 covers 13 residues. The V end was cut by 3 bases, the J end by 4 bases, with 10 bases between. Germline CDR1 reads SGHKS; CDR2 reads YYEKEE (reference sequence). CDR3 sequence: CASSSDSFTEAFF. DNA for the CDR3: TGTGCCAGCAGCTCGGACAGTTTCACTGAAGCTTTCTTT.

J is TRBJ1-6 and V is TRBV6-1; 10 positions agree with TRBD1. The CDR3 sequence is 14 residues long. CDR1 is MNHNS, CDR2 SASEGT, per germline. J gave up 8 bases and V 5 bases, and 3 bases lay outside the gene matches. CDR3 loop: CASSSGTGDSPLHF. CDR3 sequence (DNA): TGTGCCAGCAGTTCCGGGACAGGGGATTCACCCCTCCACTTT.

This clone was detected a few times. The chain is built from TRBV14 and TRBJ1-1, with 9 bases lining up with TRBD1. Per germline, CDR1 SGHDN and CDR2 FVKESK. The CDR3 loop spans 14 amino acids. V lost 6 bases to trimming and J lost 5 bases; unmatched junction nucleotides: 7. The CDR3 region is CASSRTGGRTEAFF. As DNA, the CDR3 is TGTGCCAGCAGTCGTACAGGGGGCCGGACTGAAGCTTTCTTT.

This rearrangement joins TRBV11-2 to TRBJ2-7; TRBD2 agrees at 8 bases. The CDR3 has 15 amino acids. J gave up 5 bases and V 1 base, and 7 bases lay outside the gene matches. Germline V gene lookup returns CDR1 SGHAT and CDR2 FQNNGV. The CDR3: CASSLVGTRVDEQYF. CDR3 DNA sequence: TGTGCCAGCAGCTTAGTGGGGACTAGAGTCGACGAGCAGTACTTC.

The chain employs TRBV5-4 and TRBJ1-3; D is unresolved. Trimming stripped 3 bases from V and 0 bases from J, with 13 bases between. Germline lookup yields CDR1 SGHNT and CDR2 YYREEE (reference sequence). The CDR3 is 16 residues long. The CDR3 protein is CASSSGGQPSGNTIYF. CDR3 sequence (DNA): TGTGCCAGCAGCTCGGGAGGGCAGCCCTCTGGAAACACCATATATTTT.